The next 8 T cell receptor beta chains were all read from a single sample in a study of response to subunit inactivated influenza vaccine. TCRdb processed the RT-PCR reads anew with MiXCR; each CDR3 protein has one entry. The table records approximately 700,000 distinct CDR3 sequences, around a sixth of them present only once. Source: PBMCs from blood, taken roughly 12 days after vaccination. The receptors here all came from a man aged 50-59 years who received an inactivated influenza vaccine.

The chain uses TRBV12-3 or TRBV12-4 and TRBJ2-3, with no clear D. Trimming stripped 3 bases from V and 7 bases from J, with 8 bases between. This CDR3 is 12 amino acids long. The CDR3 protein is CASSFGEYTQYF. The CDR3 DNA is TGTGCCAGCAGTTTCGGTGAATATACGCAGTATTTT.

The V and J genes are TRBV12-3 or TRBV12-4 and TRBJ2-1, with 10 positions matching TRBD1. CDR3 length: 16 amino acids. The trim removed 3 bases at V and 6 bases at J, leaving 8 bases unmatched. CDR3 in amino acids: CASSLVGTGAGNEQFF. CDR3 DNA sequence: TGTGCCAGCAGTTTGGTAGGGACAGGGGCGGGCAATGAGCAGTTCTTC.

This clonotype was seen at least ten times. This chain joins TRBV29-1 and TRBJ2-7; 10 bases fit TRBD1. V shed 5 bases, J shed 2 bases, and the junction held 3 bases outside the gene matches. From germline, CDR1 is SQVTM and CDR2 ANQGSEA. There are 13 residues in the CDR3. CDR3 sequence reads: CSVRDRGAYEQYF. The DNA of the CDR3 is TGCAGCGTTCGGGACAGGGGAGCCTACGAGCAGTACTTC.

This clonotype was recorded a few times. V and J are TRBV5-1 and TRBJ1-1; 7 bases are shared with TRBD1. The CDR3 has 15 amino acids. Per germline, CDR1 SGHRS and CDR2 YFSETQ. The V segment lost 6 bases and the J segment 0 bases; nucleotides outside the gene matches: 8. The CDR3 loop is CASTSRTGLNTEAFF. The CDR3 region has the DNA TGCGCCAGCACCTCTCGGACAGGTTTGAACACTGAAGCTTTCTTT. Based on the CDR3 plus reference TRBV5-1 and TRBJ1-1, the full variable domain is KAGVTQTPRYLIKTRGQQVTLSCSPISGHRSVSWYQQTPGQGLQFLFEYFSETQRNKGNFPGRFSGRQFSNSRSEMNVSTLELGDSALYLCASTSRTGLNTEAFFGQGTRLTVV.

A few counts support this clonotype. The gene calls are TRBV5-1 and TRBJ2-2, with D perhaps TRBD1 (5 bases). The CDR3 runs 13 residues. Germline loops: CDR1 SGHRS, CDR2 YFSETQ. The ends were cut back, 4 bases at V and 6 bases at J, with 10 bases in the middle. CDR3 residues: CASSVDTPGELFF. CDR3 DNA sequence: TGCGCCAGCAGCGTGGACACTCCCGGGGAGCTGTTTTTT. The complete variable domain, with remaining parts taken from reference TRBV5-1 and TRBJ2-2, reads KAGVTQTPRYLIKTRGQQVTLSCSPISGHRSVSWYQQTPGQGLQFLFEYFSETQRNKGNFPGRFSGRQFSNSRSEMNVSTLELGDSALYLCASSVDTPGELFFGEGSRLTVL.

This chain links TRBV5-1 with TRBJ2-3; 11 nucleotides match TRBD2. The CDR3 spans 19 residues. Germline-derived CDR1 and CDR2 are SGHRS and YFSETQ. V was pared by 4 bases and J by 0 bases, with 13 bases of the junction left unmatched. In nucleotides, the CDR3 is TGCGCCAGCAGCATTGGCAGGGCTAGCGGGAGGACGAGCACAGATACGCAGTATTTT. This encodes CASSIGRASGRTSTDTQYF. Combining the CDR3 with reference TRBV5-1 and TRBJ2-3 gives the whole variable domain KAGVTQTPRYLIKTRGQQVTLSCSPISGHRSVSWYQQTPGQGLQFLFEYFSETQRNKGNFPGRFSGRQFSNSRSEMNVSTLELGDSALYLCASSIGRASGRTSTDTQYFGPGTRLTVL.

J is TRBJ1-2 and V is TRBV6-6; D uncertain. The CDR3 covers 11 residues. Per the germline V gene, CDR1 is MNHNY and CDR2 is SVGAGI (reference sequence). Trimming left V 3 bases short and J 7 bases short, with 6 bases between. CDR3 DNA: TGTGCCAGCAGTTATTGGGTTGGCTACACCTTC. Its translation is CASSYWVGYTF.

This clonotype was recorded a few times. The rearrangement links TRBV27 to TRBJ2-1; no reliable D call. CDR3 length: 15 residues. CDR1 MNHEY and CDR2 SMNVEV come from the germline V gene (reference sequence). Trimming took off 3 bases at V and 4 bases at J, with 13 bases between the two ends. The CDR3 DNA reads TGTGCCAGCAGTTTGGCGCAGGACGGATACAATGAGCAGTTCTTC. It codes for CASSLAQDGYNEQFF.